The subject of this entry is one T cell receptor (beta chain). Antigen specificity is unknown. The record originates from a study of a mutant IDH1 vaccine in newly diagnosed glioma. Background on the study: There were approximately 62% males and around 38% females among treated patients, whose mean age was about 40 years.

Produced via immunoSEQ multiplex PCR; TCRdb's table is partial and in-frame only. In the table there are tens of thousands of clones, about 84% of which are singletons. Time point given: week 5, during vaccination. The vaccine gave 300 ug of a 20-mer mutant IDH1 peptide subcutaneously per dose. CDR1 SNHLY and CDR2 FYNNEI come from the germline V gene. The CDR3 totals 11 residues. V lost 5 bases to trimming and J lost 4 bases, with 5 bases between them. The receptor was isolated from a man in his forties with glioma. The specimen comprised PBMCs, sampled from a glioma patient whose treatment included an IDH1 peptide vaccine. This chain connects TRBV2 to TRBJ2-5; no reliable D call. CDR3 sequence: CASSSPETQYF. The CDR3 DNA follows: TGTGCCAGCAGTTCTCCAGAGACCCAGTACTTC.